The clone carrying this TCR beta chain was seen more than once but under ten times. CDR3 length equals 14 residues. Looked up from germline, CDR1 is MNHEY and CDR2 is SMNVEV (reference sequence). V shed 6 bases and J shed 4 bases, with 16 bases lying between them. Methods used by the authors: Reference gene primers were amplified, and this amplification served to estimate nucleated cell counts. Produced via immunoSEQ multiplex PCR; TCRdb's table is partial and in-frame only. That table supplies the V and J calls and clone size; D and trimming were determined from the DNA. The sample has about 240,000 clones, approximately 86% seen once. The data were obtained in a study of blood T cell repertoires in COVID-19. Study summary: COVID-19 samples, acute and convalescent, were from the United States, Italy and Spain. PBMCs, B-cell-depleted T cells, or T cells were the source of the cDNA or gDNA that made up the material.

The sequenced sample was peripheral blood. The chain recombines TRBV27 with TRBJ2-7, with D possibly being TRBD2 (6 bases). The TCR originated in a human donor in a cohort sampled during active COVID-19. Here the CDR3 reads CASSRIGGVYEQYF. Written as DNA, the CDR3 is TGTGCCAGCAGCCGAATCGGAGGGGTATACGAGCAGTACTTC.